Following are 2 T cell receptor beta chains from one sample sequenced in a study of CD8+ T cells in alopecia areata. Treatment specified: oral pan-JAK inhibitor, 5-10 mg twice daily. Reverse transcribed after extraction, RNA yielded cDNA as the sequencing template. Sequenced by immunoSEQ multiplex PCR; TCRdb stores in-frame clones only, minus some. This sample yields 200,000 or so clones, of which 58% are seen a single time; approximately 5.1% belongs to the top ten. The sequencing used CD4+ T cells sorted from blood, collected at week 24, from a patient treated with tofacitinib. These receptors all come from a human donor with alopecia areata.

V and J are TRBV4-1 and TRBJ2-7; D remains unclear. The CDR3 spans 13 residues. With 1 base removed from V and 5 bases from J, the gap between germline ends came to 9 bases. The germline CDR1 and CDR2 sequences are MGHRA and YSYEKL. The CDR3 DNA follows: TGCGCCAGCAGCCAAGTGTTCAGACACGAGCAGTACTTC. As protein: CASSQVFRHEQYF.

The chain has TRBV5-1 and TRBJ2-3, with a tentative D call TRBD1 (5 bases). Germline-derived CDR1 and CDR2 are SGHRS and YFSETQ. The V gene lost 4 bases and the J gene lost 2 bases, with 14 bases spanning the gap. The CDR3 has 15 residues. CDR3 residues: CASSEGQGTTDTQYF. The CDR3 nucleotides are TGCGCCAGCAGCGAAGGACAAGGAACCACAGATACGCAGTATTTT.